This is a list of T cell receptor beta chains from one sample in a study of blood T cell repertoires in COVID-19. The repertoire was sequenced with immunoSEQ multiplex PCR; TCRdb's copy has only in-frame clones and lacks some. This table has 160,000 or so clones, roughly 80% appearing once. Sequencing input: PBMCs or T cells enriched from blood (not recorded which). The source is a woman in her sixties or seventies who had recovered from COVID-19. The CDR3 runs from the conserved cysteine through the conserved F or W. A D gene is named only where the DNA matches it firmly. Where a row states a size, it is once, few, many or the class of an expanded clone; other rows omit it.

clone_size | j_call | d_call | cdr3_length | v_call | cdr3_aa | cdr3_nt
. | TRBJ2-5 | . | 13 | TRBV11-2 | CASSLGLQETQYF | TGTGCCAGCAGCTTAGGCCTACAAGAGACCCAGTACTTC
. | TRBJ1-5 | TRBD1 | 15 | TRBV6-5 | CASGMGQGVNQPQHF | TGTGCCAGCGGAATGGGACAGGGGGTCAATCAGCCCCAGCATTTT
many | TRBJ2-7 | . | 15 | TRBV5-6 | CASSPPGGPSYEQYF | TGTGCCAGCAGCCCCCCCGGGGGGCCCTCCTACGAGCAGTACTTC
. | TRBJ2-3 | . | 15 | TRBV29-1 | CSVEEAGGLTDTQYF | TGCAGCGTTGAAGAAGCAGGGGGGCTCACAGATACGCAGTATTTT
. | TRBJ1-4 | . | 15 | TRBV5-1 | CASSLWAAQNEKLFF | TGCGCCAGCAGCTTGTGGGCAGCCCAGAATGAAAAACTGTTTTTT
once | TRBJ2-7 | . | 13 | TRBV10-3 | CAISDQGGYEQYF | TGTGCCATCAGTGATCAGGGGGGCTACGAGCAGTACTTC
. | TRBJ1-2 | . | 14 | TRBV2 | CASSHGGPNYGYTF | TGTGCCAGCAGCCACGGGGGGCCAAACTATGGCTACACCTTC
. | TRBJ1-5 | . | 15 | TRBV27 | CASGKQGVGNQPQHF | TGTGCCAGCGGAAAACAGGGTGTGGGCAATCAGCCCCAGCATTTT
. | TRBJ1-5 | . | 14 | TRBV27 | CASSLISGYQPQHF | TGTGCCAGCAGTTTAATTTCGGGGTATCAGCCCCAGCATTTT
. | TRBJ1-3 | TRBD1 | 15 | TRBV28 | CATNGQDYSGNTIYF | TGTGCCACCAATGGACAGGATTACTCTGGAAACACCATATATTTT
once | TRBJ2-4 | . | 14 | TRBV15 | CATSAGLTLDIQYF | TGTGCCACCAGCGCGGGACTCACCCTGGACATTCAGTACTTC
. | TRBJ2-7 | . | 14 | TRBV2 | CASQQKREDYEQYF | TGTGCCAGCCAACAAAAACGGGAAGACTACGAGCAGTACTTC
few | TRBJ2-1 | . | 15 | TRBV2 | CASSESEGSIHEQFF | TGTGCCAGCAGTGAATCTGAGGGTTCTATCCATGAGCAGTTCTTC
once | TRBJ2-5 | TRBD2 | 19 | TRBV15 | CATIIRGGAGGPYQETQYF | TGTGCCACCATCATTCGGGGGGGAGCGGGGGGGCCGTACCAAGAGACCCAGTACTTC
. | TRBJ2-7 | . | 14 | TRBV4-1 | CASSQVASSYEQYF | TGCGCCAGCAGCCAAGTGGCCAGCTCCTACGAGCAGTACTTC
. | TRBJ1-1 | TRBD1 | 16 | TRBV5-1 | CASSPPTGTENTEAFF | TGCGCCAGCAGCCCACCAACCGGGACAGAGAACACTGAAGCTTTCTTT
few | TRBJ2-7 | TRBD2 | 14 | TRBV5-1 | CASSGGGAPYEQYF | TGCGCCAGCAGCGGCGGGGGGGCCCCCTACGAGCAGTACTTC
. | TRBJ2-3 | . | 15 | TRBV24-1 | CATGQLSGNTDTQYF | TGTGCCACCGGCCAACTCAGCGGAAACACAGATACGCAGTATTTT
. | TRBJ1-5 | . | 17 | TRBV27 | CASSLWAGSSRSQPQHF | TGTGCCAGCAGTTTATGGGCAGGGTCTAGTCGGAGTCAGCCCCAGCATTTT